This TCR beta chain was captured by sequencing in a study of blood T cell repertoires in COVID-19. Only in-frame clones appear in the TCRdb table, and some are missing; sequencing was by immunoSEQ multiplex PCR. The data show around 160,000 clones, with 65% to 85% seen just once and over 10% held by the top ten. Germline-derived CDR1 and CDR2 are SEHNR and FQNEAQ (reference sequence). Trimming shortened V by 1 base and J by 8 bases, and 12 bases separated the two germline ends. This CDR3 region has 14 residues. This receptor was obtained from a woman between 55 and 75 years old who had recovered from COVID-19. The genes are TRBV7-9 and TRBJ2-1; D not certain. The specimen was PBMCs or T cells enriched from blood (not recorded which). The DNA of the CDR3 is TGTGCCAGCAGCTTAGAGGCCAAGCGCGATGAGCAGTTCTTC. Encoded protein: CASSLEAKRDEQFF.